This T cell receptor (beta chain) comes out of a study of cytomegalovirus exposure and HLA in healthy donors. Across the whole study: The 120 validation repertoires used the same platform as the approximately 670 first-cohort repertoires (as reported by a later analysis).

The CDR3 consists of 14 residues. Germline V gene lookup returns CDR1 SGHRS and CDR2 YFSETQ. V shed 9 bases and J shed 5 bases, with 20 bases lying between them. TCRdb's copy holds only in-frame clones and misses some; the assay was immunoSEQ multiplex PCR. The sample includes hundreds of thousands of clones, roughly 84% seen only once; the top ten take 2%. Whole-study results and caveats: The study recorded over 150 TCR beta chains that were cytomegalovirus-associated.

This clone was seen once. What it binds is not known. The sequenced sample was PBMCs. This receptor was obtained from a woman younger than 35 in good health and CMV-seropositive. This chain links TRBV5-1 with TRBJ1-1; D not certain. CDR3 nucleotide sequence: TGCGCCACCGCGGAGGAGGATTTGAGTACTGAAGCTTTCTTT. Translating gives CATAEEDLSTEAFF.